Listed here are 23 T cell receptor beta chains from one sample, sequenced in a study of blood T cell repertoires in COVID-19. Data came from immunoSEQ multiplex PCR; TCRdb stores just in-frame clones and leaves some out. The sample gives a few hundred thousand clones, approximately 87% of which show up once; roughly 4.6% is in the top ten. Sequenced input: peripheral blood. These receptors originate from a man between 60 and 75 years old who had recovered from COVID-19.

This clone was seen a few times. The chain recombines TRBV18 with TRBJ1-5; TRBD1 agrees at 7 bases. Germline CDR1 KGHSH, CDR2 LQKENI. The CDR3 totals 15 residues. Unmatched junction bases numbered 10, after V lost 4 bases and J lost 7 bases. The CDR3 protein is CASSQTGTDGQPQHF. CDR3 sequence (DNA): TGTGCCAGCTCACAGACAGGGACCGATGGGCAGCCCCAGCATTTT.

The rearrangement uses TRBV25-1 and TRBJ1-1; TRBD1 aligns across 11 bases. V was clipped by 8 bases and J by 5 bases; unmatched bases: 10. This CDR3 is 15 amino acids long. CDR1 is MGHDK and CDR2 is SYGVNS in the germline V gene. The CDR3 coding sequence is TGTGCCAGCCTTGGACAGGGGGCGCGTGGGACTGAAGCTTTCTTT. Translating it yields CASLGQGARGTEAFF.

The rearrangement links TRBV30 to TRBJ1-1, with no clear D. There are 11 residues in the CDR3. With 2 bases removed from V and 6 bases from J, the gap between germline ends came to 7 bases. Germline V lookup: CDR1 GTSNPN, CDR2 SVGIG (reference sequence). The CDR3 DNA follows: TGTGCCTGGAGTAACCCGGCTGAAGCTTTCTTT. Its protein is CAWSNPAEAFF.

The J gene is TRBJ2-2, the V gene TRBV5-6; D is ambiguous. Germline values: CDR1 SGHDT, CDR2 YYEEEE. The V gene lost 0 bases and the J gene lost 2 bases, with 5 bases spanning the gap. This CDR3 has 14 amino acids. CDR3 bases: TGTGCCAGCAGCTTGGCCGTAAACACCGGGGAGCTGTTTTTT. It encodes CASSLAVNTGELFF.

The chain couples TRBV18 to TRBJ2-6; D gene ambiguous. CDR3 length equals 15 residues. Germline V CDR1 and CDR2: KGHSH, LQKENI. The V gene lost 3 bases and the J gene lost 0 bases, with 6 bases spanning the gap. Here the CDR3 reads CASSPRDSGANVLTF. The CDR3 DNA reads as TGTGCCAGCTCACCGAGAGACTCTGGGGCCAACGTCCTGACTTTC.

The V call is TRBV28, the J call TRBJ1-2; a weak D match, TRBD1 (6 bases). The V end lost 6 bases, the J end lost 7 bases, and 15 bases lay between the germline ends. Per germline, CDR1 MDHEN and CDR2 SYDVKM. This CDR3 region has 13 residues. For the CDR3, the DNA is TGTGCCAGCAGAGCTCACAGGGCGGGTGGCTACACCTTC. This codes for CASRAHRAGGYTF.

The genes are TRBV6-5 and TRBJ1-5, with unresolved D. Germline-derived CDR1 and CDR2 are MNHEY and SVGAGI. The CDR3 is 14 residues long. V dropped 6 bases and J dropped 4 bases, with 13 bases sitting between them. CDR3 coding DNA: TGTGCCAGCAGGGCTGTGGTCAGAAATCAGCCCCAGCATTTT. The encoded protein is CASRAVVRNQPQHF.

The CDR3 protein is CASSLGTSNTEAFF. CDR3 DNA sequence: TGTGCCAGCAGCTTAGGGACATCGAACACTGAAGCTTTCTTT. The V gene is TRBV7-8, the J gene TRBJ1-1; TRBD1 is a possible D gene (5 bases). Trimming removed 1 base at V and 1 base at J, with 7 bases between. The CDR3 has 14 amino acids. Germline-derived CDR1 and CDR2 are SGHVS and FQNEAQ.

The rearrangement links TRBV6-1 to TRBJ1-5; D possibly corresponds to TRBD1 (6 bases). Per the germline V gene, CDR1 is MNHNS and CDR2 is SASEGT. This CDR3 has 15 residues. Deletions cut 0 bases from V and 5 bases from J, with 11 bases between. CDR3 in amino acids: CASSEAGGAYQPQHF. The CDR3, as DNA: TGTGCCAGCAGTGAAGCTGGGGGGGCTTATCAGCCCCAGCATTTT.

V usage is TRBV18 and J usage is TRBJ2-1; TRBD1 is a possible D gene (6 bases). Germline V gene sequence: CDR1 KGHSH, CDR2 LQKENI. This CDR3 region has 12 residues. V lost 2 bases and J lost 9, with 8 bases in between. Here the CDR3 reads CASSPKGGEQFF. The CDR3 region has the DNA TGTGCCAGCTCACCAAAAGGGGGTGAGCAGTTCTTC. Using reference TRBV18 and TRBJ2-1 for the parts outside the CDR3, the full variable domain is NAGVMQNPRHLVRRRGQEARLRCSPMKGHSHVYWYRQLPEEGLKFMVYLQKENIIDESGMPKERFSAEFPKEGPSILRIQQVVRGDSAAYFCASSPKGGEQFFGPGTRLTVL.

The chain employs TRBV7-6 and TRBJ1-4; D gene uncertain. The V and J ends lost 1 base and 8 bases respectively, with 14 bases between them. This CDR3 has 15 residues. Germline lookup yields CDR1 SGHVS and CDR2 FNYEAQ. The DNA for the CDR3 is TGTGCCAGCAGCTTAGGCCAGGTTTTGAGAGAAAAACTGTTTTTT. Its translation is CASSLGQVLREKLFF.

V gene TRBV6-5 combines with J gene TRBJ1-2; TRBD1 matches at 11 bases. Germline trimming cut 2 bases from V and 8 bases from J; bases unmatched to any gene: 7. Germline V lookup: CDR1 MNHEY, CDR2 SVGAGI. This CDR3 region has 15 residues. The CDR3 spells CASSYGTGGVGGYTF. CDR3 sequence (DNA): TGTGCCAGCAGTTACGGGACAGGGGGAGTGGGGGGCTACACCTTC.

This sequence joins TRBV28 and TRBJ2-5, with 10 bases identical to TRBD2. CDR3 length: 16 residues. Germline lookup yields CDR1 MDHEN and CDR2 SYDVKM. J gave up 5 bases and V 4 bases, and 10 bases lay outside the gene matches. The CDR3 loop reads CASSSPLLAGRETQYF. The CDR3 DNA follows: TGTGCCAGCAGTTCCCCTTTACTAGCGGGGCGTGAGACCCAGTACTTC.

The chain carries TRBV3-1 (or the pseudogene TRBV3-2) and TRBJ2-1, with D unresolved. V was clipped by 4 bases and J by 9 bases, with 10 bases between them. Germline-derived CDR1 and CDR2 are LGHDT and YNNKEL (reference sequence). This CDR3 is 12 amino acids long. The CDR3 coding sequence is TGTGCCAGCAGCCCCTATCCGGGTGAGCAGTTCTTC. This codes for CASSPYPGEQFF.

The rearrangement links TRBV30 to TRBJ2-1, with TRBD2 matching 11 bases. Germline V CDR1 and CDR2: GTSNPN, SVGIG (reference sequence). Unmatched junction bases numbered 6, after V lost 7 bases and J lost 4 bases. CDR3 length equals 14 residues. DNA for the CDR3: TGTGCCTCCGGGACTAGCGGAATATACAATGAGCAGTTCTTC. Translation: CASGTSGIYNEQFF.

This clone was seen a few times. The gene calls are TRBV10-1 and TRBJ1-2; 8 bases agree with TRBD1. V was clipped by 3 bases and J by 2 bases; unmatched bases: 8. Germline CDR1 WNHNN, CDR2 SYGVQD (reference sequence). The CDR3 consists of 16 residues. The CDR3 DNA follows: TGCGCCAGCAGTGATCCTCAGGGGGCAGGGAACTATGGCTACACCTTC. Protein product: CASSDPQGAGNYGYTF.

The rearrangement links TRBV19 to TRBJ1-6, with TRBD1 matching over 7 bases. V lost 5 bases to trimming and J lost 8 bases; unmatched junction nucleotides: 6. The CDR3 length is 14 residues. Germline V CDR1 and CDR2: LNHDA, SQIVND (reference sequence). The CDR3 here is CASSPRQGHSPLHF. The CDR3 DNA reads TGTGCCAGTAGTCCCCGACAGGGACATTCACCCCTCCACTTT. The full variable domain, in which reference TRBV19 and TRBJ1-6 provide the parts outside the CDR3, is DGGITQSPKYLFRKEGQNVTLSCEQNLNHDAMYWYRQDPGQGLRLIYYSQIVNDFQKGDIAEGYSVSREKKESFPLTVTSAQKNPTAFYLCASSPRQGHSPLHFGNGTRLTVT.

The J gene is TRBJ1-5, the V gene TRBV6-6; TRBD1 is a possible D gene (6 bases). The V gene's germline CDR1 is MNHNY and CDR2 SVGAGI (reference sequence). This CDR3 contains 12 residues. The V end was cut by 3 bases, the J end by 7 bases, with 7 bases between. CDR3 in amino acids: CASSYGGQPQHF. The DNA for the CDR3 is TGTGCCAGCAGTTATGGGGGCCAGCCCCAGCATTTT.

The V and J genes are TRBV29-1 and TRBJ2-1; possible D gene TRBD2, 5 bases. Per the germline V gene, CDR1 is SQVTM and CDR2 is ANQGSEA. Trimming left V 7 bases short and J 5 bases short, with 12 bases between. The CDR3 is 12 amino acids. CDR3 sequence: CSGAVADNEQFF. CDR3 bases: TGCAGCGGAGCGGTCGCCGACAATGAGCAGTTCTTC.

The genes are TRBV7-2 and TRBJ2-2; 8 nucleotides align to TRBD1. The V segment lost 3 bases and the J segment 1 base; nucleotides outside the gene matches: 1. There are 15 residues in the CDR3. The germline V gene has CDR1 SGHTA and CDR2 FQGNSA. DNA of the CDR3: TGTGCCAGCAGCTTGGGGACAGGGAACACCGGGGAGCTGTTTTTT. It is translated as CASSLGTGNTGELFF.

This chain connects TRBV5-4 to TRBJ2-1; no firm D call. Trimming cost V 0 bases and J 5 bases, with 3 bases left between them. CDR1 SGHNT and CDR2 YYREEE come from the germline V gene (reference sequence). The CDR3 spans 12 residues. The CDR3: CASSLVNNEQFF. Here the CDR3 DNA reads TGTGCCAGCAGCTTGGTCAACAATGAGCAGTTCTTC.

The CDR3 nucleotides are TGTGCCAGTAGTACACTAGCGGGAGCTACAGATACGCAGTATTTT. This gives the protein CASSTLAGATDTQYF. This chain uses TRBV19 with TRBJ2-3; 11 bases are a match to TRBD2. The germline V gene encodes CDR1 LNHDA and CDR2 SQIVND (reference sequence). This CDR3 is 15 amino acids long. Trimming took 4 bases from V and 3 from J; bases not matched to a gene: 3.

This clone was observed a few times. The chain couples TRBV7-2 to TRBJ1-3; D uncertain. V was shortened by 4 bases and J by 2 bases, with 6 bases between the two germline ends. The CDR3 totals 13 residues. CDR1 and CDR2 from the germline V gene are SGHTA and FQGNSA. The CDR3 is CASSSLTGNTIYF. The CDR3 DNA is TGTGCCAGCAGCTCCCTTACTGGAAACACCATATATTTT. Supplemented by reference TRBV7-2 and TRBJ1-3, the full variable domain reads GAGVSQSPSNKVTEKGKDVELRCDPISGHTALYWYRQSLGQGLEFLIYFQGNSAPDKSGLPSDRFSAERTGGSVSTLTIQRTQQEDSAVYLCASSSLTGNTIYFGEGSWLTVV.